This record concerns one T cell receptor (beta chain) sequence. There are many counts of this clonotype. Its antigen remains unidentified. No much larger clone exists at a distance of one base, and base qualities are not known. Including the terminal cysteine and phenylalanine, the CDR3 comprises 14 residues. The only DNA kept is the CDR3, 42 bases in frame from the first base. CDR1 and CDR2, looked up from the germline V gene, are SQVTM and ANQGSEA. Unmatched junction bases come to 15, with V trimmed by 4 bases and J by 10 bases. The library was prepared using RT-PCR. Sequencing was performed on an Illumina MiSeq. The raw public data were reprocessed by TCRdb itself: fastp quality trimming at Q25, MiXCR clonotype calling, in-frame beta chains only. Each CDR3 protein appears once, grouped with its most common genes and DNA. This sample is represented by about 700,000 distinct CDR3 sequences; 13% to 15% of them were singletons. The ten largest clones take up 3.6% of the sample.

This sample was included in a study (dated by TCRdb to 2016 to 2017). Material: memory CD4+ T cells from blood. The clonotype originates from a female donor in good health, serving as a healthy control. The sequence is built from TRBV29-1 and TRBJ1-1; 7 of the junction bases match TRBD1. The DNA is TGCAGCGTTGCAAAAGGACAGGTGGTAAGAGGAGCTTTCTTT. Translated, this is CSVAKGQVVRGAFF.